A single sample is the source of the 8 T cell receptor beta chains below, sequenced in a study of cytomegalovirus exposure and HLA in healthy donors. PCR employed 60 Vbeta and 13 Jbeta primers. TCRdb's table, derived via immunoSEQ multiplex PCR, lists solely in-frame clones and lacks some. Counted here are about 120,000 clones, 80% to 85% occurring once; the ten biggest clones make up around 2%. Sequencing was done on a sample of PBMCs. The source is a man under 40 in good health and CMV-seronegative.

This clone was picked up a small number of times. V usage is TRBV5-5 and J usage is TRBJ1-6; D might be TRBD1 (6 bases). The CDR3 is 18 residues long. Trimming shortened V by 4 bases and J by 4 bases, and 21 bases separated the two germline ends. The germline gives CDR1 SGHKS, CDR2 YYEKEE (reference sequence). Here the CDR3 reads CASSPRARTALYNSPLHF. CDR3 DNA sequence: TGTGCCAGCAGCCCAAGAGCCCGGACAGCCCTTTATAATTCACCCCTCCACTTT.

Of note for this clone: The junction departs from germline at one end; a sequencing error may be responsible. This chain connects TRBV7-9 to TRBJ1-5, with a possible D match to TRBD1 (6 bases). The germline CDR1 and CDR2 sequences are SEHNR and FQNEAQ (reference sequence). The CDR3 runs 13 residues. The CDR3 spells CSSSSGQYQPQHF. The CDR3 coding sequence is TGTTCCAGCAGCTCTGGACAGTATCAGCCCCAGCATTTT.

This chain uses TRBV19 with TRBJ2-7; 8 bases are shared with TRBD2. CDR1 LNHDA and CDR2 SQIVND come from the germline V gene (reference sequence). The CDR3 extends over 13 amino acids. Trimming at V came to 9 bases and at J to 3 bases, leaving 7 bases not matched to a gene. DNA for the CDR3: TGTGCCAGCGGCGGGGGGCGAGGCTACGAGCAGTACTTC. Residues: CASGGGRGYEQYF.

The chain has TRBV23-1 and TRBJ1-3; D remains unclear. TRBV23-1 is given ORF status, its function remaining uncertain. Trimming pared 3 bases from V and 7 bases from J, leaving 16 bases between. CDR3 length equals 15 residues. The CDR3 nucleotides read TGCGCCAGCAGTCACTCGGACTACCGGGAGAACACCATATATTTT. Translation: CASSHSDYRENTIYF.

The V and J genes are TRBV18 and TRBJ2-1, with a possible D match to TRBD2 (5 bases). The CDR3 contains 11 residues. CDR1 is KGHSH, CDR2 LQKENI, per germline. The V end lost 2 bases, the J end lost 15 bases, and 11 bases lay between the germline ends. CDR3 loop: CASSPLAGLFF. Here the CDR3 DNA reads TGTGCCAGCTCACCATTGGCGGGTTTGTTCTTC.

The genes are TRBV18 and TRBJ1-3; TRBD1 might be the D (6 bases). V was clipped by 5 bases and J by 4 bases, with 18 bases between them. The CDR3 sequence is 16 residues long. The germline gives CDR1 KGHSH, CDR2 LQKENI. CDR3 sequence (DNA): TGTGCCAGCTCATCGAGGGCACAGGGTACAGGAAACACCATATATTTT. Its protein product is CASSSRAQGTGNTIYF.

The sample holds one count of this clone. The chain recombines TRBV7-9 with TRBJ2-1, with D maybe TRBD2 (5 bases). This CDR3 region has 14 residues. CDR1 SEHNR and CDR2 FQNEAQ come from the germline V gene (reference sequence). V shed 4 bases and J shed 1 base, with 8 bases lying between them. This CDR3 is CASSYPGSYNEQFF. CDR3 coding DNA: TGTGCCAGCAGCTATCCGGGGTCCTACAATGAGCAGTTCTTC.

The chain recombines TRBV5-8 with TRBJ1-1; a weak D match, TRBD1 (6 bases). Between the trimmed V and J ends, which lost 0 bases and 3 bases, there was a span of 9 bases. CDR3 length equals 14 residues. From germline, CDR1 is SGHTS and CDR2 YDEGEE. CDR3 coding DNA: TGTGCCAGCAGCTTGGGGACAGTTTACACTGAAGCTTTCTTT. Translated: CASSLGTVYTEAFF.